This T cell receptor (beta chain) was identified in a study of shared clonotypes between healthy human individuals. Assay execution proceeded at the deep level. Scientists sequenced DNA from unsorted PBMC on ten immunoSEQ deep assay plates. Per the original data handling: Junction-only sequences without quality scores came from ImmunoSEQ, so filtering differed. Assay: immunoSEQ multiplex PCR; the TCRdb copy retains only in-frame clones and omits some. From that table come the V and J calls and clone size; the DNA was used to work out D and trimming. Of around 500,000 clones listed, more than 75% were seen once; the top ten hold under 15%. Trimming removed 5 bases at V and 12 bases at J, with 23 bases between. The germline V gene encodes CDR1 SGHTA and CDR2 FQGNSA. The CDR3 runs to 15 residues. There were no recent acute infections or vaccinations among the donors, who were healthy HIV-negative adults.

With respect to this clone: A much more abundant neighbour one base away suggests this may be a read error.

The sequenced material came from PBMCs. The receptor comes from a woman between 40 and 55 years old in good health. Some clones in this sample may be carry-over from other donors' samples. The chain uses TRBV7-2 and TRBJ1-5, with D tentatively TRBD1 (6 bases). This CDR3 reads CASSAYAGTRAFQHF. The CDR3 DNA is TGTGCCAGCAGCGCCTACGCCGGGACAAGGGCCTTCCAGCATTTT.